This T cell receptor beta chain was profiled in a study of T-cell memory formation after mild COVID-19. About the research overall: TCR clustering was largely donor specific.

5'RACE primed from the constant segment yielded TCR alpha and TCR beta cDNA libraries bearing sample barcodes and UMIs. MiXCR, applied by TCRdb to the 5' RACE reads, yields one record per CDR3 protein. The data contain 100,000 to 120,000 distinct CDR3 sequences, about 20% of them singletons. To note about this clonotype: Antigen specificity is unknown.

Whole-study findings and limits: Pre-infection memory showed some responding clones, and this suggested that cross-reactive memory joined. The main location of contracting CD4+ clones was CM and EM, and that of contracting CD8+ clones was EMRA.

The V gene end was trimmed by 3 bases and the J gene end by 4 bases; junction bases not matched to a gene: 6. The V gene's germline CDR1 is DFQATT and CDR2 SNEGSKA (reference sequence). The CDR3 has 14 amino acids. Sequenced material: PBMCs or a T cell subset sorted from them (not recorded which). The V gene is TRBV20-1, the J gene TRBJ2-1; the match to TRBD1 covers 7 bases. This clonotype was sampled from a man between 18 and 29 years old who had mild COVID-19 (a few samples of this study predate the infection). Cell type and time point are not known. CDR3: CSASSGQIYNEQFF. The CDR3 DNA is TGCAGTGCTAGCTCGGGACAGATTTACAATGAGCAGTTCTTC.